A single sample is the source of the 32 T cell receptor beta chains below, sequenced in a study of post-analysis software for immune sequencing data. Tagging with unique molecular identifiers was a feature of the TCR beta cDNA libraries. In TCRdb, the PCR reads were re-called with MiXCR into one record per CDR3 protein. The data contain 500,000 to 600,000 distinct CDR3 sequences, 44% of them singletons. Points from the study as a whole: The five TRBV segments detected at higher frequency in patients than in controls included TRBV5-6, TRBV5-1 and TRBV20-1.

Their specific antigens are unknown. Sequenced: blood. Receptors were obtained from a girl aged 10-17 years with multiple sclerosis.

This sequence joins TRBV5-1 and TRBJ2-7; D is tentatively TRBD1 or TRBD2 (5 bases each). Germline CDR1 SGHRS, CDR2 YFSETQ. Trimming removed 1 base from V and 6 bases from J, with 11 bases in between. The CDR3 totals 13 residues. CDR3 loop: CASSLRGRGEQYF. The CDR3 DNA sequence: TGCGCCAGCAGCTTGCGGGGCCGAGGCGAGCAGTACTTC. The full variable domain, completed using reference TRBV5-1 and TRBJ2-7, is KAGVTQTPRYLIKTRGQQVTLSCSPISGHRSVSWYQQTPGQGLQFLFEYFSETQRNKGNFPGRFSGRQFSNSRSEMNVSTLELGDSALYLCASSLRGRGEQYFGPGTRLTVT.

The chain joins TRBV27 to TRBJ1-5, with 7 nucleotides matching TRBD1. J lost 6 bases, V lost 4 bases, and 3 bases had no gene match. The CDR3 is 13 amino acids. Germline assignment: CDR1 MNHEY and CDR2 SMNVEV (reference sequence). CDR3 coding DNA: TGTGCCAGCAGTTACGCAGGGGGTCAGCCCCAGCATTTT. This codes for CASSYAGGQPQHF.

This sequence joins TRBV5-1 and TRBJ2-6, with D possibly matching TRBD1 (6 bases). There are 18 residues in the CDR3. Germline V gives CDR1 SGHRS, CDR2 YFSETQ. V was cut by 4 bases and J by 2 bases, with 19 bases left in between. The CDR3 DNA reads TGCGCCAGCAGCGCTACAGGGAGTTTAGTTCCTGGGGCCAACGTCCTGACTTTC. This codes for CASSATGSLVPGANVLTF.

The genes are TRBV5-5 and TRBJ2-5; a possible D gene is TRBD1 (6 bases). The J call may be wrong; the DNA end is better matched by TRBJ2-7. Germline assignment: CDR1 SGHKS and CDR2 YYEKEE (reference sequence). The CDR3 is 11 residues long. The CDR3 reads CASSQDSEQYF. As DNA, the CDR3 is TGTGCCAGCAGCCAGGACAGCGAGCAGTACTTC.

CDR3 in amino acids: CASGLGWEQYF. In nucleotides, the CDR3 is TGTGCCAGCGGCCTTGGGTGGGAACAGTACTTC. The V call is TRBV12-3 or TRBV12-4, the J call TRBJ2-7; D is unclear. V was clipped by 8 bases and J by 10 bases, with 15 bases between them. The CDR3 has 11 amino acids.

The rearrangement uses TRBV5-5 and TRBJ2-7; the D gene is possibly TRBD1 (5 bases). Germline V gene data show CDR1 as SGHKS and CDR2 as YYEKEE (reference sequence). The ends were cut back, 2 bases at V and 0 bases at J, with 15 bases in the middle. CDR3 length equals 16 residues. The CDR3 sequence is CASSFGVQGSSYEQYF. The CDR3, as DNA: TGTGCCAGCAGCTTTGGGGTTCAGGGTTCCTCCTACGAGCAGTACTTC.

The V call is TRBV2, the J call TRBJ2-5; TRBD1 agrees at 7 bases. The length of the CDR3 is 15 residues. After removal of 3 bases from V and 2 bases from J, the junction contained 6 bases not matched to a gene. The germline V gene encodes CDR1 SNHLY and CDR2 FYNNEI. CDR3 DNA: TGTGCCAGCAGTGAGCCCGGGACAGTTCAAGAGACCCAGTACTTC. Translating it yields CASSEPGTVQETQYF. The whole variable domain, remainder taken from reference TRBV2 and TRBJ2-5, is EPEVTQTPSHQVTQMGQEVILRCVPISNHLYFYWYRQILGQKVEFLVSFYNNEISEKSEIFDDQFSVERPDGSNFTLKIRSTKLEDSAMYFCASSEPGTVQETQYFGPGTRLLVL.

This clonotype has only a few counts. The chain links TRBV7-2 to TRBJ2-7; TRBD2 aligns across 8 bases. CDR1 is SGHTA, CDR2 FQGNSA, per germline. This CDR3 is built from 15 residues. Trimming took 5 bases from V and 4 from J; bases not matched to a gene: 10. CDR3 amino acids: CASSPGRRGGYEQYF. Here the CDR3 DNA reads TGTGCCAGCAGCCCCGGCCGACGGGGGGGTTACGAGCAGTACTTC.

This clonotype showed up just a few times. The CDR3 DNA reads TGTGCCAGCAGCGCGACTGGGCAGGGGGATTACGAGCAGTACTTC. It codes for CASSATGQGDYEQYF. The V and J genes are TRBV7-2 and TRBJ2-7, with 7 bases aligning to TRBD1. The CDR3 is 15 amino acids. V was pared by 5 bases and J by 4 bases, with 11 bases of the junction left unmatched. The V gene's germline CDR1 is SGHTA and CDR2 FQGNSA.

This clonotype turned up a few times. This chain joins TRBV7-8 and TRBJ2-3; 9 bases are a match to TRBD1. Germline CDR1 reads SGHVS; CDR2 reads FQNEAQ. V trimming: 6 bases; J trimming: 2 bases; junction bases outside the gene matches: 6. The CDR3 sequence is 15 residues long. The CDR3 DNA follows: TGTGCCAGCAGTCCACAGGGGGCCCCCACAGATACGCAGTATTTT. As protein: CASSPQGAPTDTQYF. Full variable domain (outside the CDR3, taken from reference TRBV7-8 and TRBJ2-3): GAGVSQSPRYKVAKRGQDVALRCDPISGHVSLFWYQQALGQGPEFLTYFQNEAQLDKSGLPSDRFFAERPEGSVSTLKIQRTQQEDSAVYLCASSPQGAPTDTQYFGPGTRLTVL.

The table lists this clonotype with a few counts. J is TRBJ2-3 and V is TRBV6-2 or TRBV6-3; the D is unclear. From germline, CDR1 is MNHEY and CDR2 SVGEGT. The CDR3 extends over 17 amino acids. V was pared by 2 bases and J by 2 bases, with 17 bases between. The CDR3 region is CASSYEIGGAHTDTQYF. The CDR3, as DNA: TGTGCCAGCAGTTACGAGATCGGCGGAGCTCACACAGATACGCAGTATTTT.

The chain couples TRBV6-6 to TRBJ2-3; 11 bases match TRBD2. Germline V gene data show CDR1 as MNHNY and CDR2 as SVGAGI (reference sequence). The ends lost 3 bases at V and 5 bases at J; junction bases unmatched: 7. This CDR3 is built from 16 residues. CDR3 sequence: CASSYKPGLAGDTQYF. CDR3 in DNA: TGTGCCAGCAGTTATAAGCCAGGACTAGCGGGAGATACGCAGTATTTT.

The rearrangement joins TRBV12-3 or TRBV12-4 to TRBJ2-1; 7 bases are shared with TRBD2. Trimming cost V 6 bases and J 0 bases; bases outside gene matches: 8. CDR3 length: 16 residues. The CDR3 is CASSYYGGSSYNEQFF. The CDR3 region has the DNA TGTGCCAGCAGCTACTACGGGGGGTCCTCCTACAATGAGCAGTTCTTC.

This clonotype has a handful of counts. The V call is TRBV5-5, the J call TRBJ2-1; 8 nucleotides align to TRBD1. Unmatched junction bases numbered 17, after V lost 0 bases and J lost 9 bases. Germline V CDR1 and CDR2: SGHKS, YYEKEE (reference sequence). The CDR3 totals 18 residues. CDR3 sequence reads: CASSLGDRCPFQLCEQFF. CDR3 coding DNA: TGTGCCAGCAGCTTGGGGGACAGGTGCCCTTTTCAGCTCTGTGAGCAGTTCTTC.

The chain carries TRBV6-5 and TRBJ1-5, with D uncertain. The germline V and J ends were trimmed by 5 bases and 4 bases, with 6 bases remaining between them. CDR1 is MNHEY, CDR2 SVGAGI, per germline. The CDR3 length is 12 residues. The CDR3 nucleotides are TGTGCCAGCAGTACCCCGAATCAGCCCCAGCATTTT. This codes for CASSTPNQPQHF.

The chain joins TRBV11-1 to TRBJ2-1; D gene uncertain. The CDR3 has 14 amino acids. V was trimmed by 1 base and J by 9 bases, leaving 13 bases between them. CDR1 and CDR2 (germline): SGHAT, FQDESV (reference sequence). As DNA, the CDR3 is TGTGCCAGCAGCTTAGTGGGAAGTTGGAGTGAGCAGTTCTTC. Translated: CASSLVGSWSEQFF.

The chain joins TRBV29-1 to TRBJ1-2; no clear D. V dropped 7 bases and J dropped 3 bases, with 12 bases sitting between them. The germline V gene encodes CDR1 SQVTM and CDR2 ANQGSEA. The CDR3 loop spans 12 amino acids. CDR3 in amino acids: CSGEDGDYGYTF. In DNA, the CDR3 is TGCAGCGGGGAAGACGGTGACTATGGCTACACCTTC. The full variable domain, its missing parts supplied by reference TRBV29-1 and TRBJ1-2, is SAVISQKPSRDICQRGTSLTIQCQVDSQVTMMFWYRQQPGQSLTLIATANQGSEATYESGFVIDKFPISRPNLTFSTLTVSNMSPEDSSIYLCSGEDGDYGYTFGSGTRLTVV.

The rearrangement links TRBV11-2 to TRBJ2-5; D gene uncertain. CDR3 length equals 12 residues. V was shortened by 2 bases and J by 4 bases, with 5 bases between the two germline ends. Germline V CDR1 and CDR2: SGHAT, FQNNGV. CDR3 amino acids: CASSLSPETQYF. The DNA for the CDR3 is TGTGCCAGCAGCTTATCTCCAGAGACCCAGTACTTC. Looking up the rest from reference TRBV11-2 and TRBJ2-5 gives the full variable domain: EAGVAQSPRYKIIEKRQSVAFWCNPISGHATLYWYQQILGQGPKLLIQFQNNGVVDDSQLPKDRFSAERLKGVDSTLKIQPAKLEDSAVYLCASSLSPETQYFGPGTRLLVL.

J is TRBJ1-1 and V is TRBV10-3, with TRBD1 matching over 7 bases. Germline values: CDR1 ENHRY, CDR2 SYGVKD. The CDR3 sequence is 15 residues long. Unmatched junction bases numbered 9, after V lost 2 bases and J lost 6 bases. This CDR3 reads CAISEPVSGGSEAFF. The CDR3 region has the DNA TGTGCCATCAGTGAGCCTGTATCAGGGGGGTCTGAAGCTTTCTTT.

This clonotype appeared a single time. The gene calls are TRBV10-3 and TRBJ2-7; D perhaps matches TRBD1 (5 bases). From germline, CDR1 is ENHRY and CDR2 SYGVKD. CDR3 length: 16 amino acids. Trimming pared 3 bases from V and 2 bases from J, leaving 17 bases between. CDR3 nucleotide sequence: TGTGCCATCAGTGACGGGCAGGGATCACCCACCTACGAGCAGTACTTC. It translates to CAISDGQGSPTYEQYF.

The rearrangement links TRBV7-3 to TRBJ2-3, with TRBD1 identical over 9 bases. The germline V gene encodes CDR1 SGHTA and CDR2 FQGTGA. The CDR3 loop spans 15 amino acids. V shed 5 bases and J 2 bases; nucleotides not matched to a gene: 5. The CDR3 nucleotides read TGTGCCAGCAGCCAGGACAGGGGATACACAGATACGCAGTATTTT. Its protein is CASSQDRGYTDTQYF. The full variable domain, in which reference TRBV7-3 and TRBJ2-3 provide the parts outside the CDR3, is GAGVSQTPSNKVTEKGKYVELRCDPISGHTALYWYRQSLGQGPEFLIYFQGTGAADDSGLPNDRFFAVRPEGSVSTLKIQRTERGDSAVYLCASSQDRGYTDTQYFGPGTRLTVL.

CDR3 in amino acids: CASTEGGMSGNTIYF. The CDR3 nucleotides are TGTGCCAGCACAGAAGGGGGAATGTCTGGAAACACCATATATTTT. This chain links TRBV9 with TRBJ1-3; tentatively, D is TRBD1 (6 bases). The germline CDR1 and CDR2 sequences are SGDLS and YYNGEE. The CDR3 consists of 15 residues. V was pared by 6 bases and J by 1 base, with 14 bases between.

CDR3 nucleotides: TGTGCCAGCAGCTCCTCTGGGGGCGACTATGGCTACACCTTC. As protein: CASSSSGGDYGYTF. The gene calls are TRBV7-9 and TRBJ1-2, with TRBD1 as a possible D gene (6 bases). V lost 4 bases and J lost 3, with 12 bases in between. The germline V gene has CDR1 SEHNR and CDR2 FQNEAQ (reference sequence). CDR3 length: 14 amino acids.

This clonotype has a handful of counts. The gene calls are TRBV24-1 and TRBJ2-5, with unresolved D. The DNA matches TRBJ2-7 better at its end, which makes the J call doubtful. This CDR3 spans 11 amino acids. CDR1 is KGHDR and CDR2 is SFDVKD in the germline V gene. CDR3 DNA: TGTGCCACCAGTGATTTGTACGAGCAGTACTTC. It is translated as CATSDLYEQYF.

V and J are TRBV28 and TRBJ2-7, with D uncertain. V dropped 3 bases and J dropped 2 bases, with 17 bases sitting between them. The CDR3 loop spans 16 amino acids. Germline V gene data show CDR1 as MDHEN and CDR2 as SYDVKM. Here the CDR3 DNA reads TGTGCCAGCAGTTTCTTCCGCCTCCATCGGACCTACGAGCAGTACTTC. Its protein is CASSFFRLHRTYEQYF.

The CDR3 loop reads CASSLKAPGYTF. The CDR3 coding sequence is TGTGCCAGCAGCTTAAAGGCGCCGGGCTACACCTTC. The rearrangement uses TRBV7-2 and TRBJ1-2; unclear D gene. Germline V gene sequence: CDR1 SGHTA, CDR2 FQGNSA. The CDR3 is 12 amino acids. Deletions cut 2 bases from V and 8 bases from J, with 9 bases between.

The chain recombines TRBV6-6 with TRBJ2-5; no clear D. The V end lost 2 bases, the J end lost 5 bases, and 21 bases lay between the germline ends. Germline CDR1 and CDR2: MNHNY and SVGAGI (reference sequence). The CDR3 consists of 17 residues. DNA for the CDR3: TGTGCCAGCAGTTACCCCGAAATCCCCTTCGGGCGGGAGACCCAGTACTTC. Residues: CASSYPEIPFGRETQYF.

The CDR3: CASSLRGRPYNEQFF. The CDR3 DNA is TGCGCCAGCAGCTTGCGCGGGAGGCCGTACAATGAGCAGTTCTTC. This chain links TRBV5-1 with TRBJ2-1; 8 bases are shared with TRBD2. The V segment lost 1 base and the J segment 4 bases; nucleotides outside the gene matches: 4. Germline values: CDR1 SGHRS, CDR2 YFSETQ. CDR3 length: 15 amino acids.

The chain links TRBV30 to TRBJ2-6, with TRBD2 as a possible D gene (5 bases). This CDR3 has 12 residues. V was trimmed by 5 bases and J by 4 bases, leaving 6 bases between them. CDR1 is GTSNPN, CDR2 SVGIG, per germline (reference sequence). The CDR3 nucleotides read TGTGCCTGGGGGAGCGGGGCCAACGTCCTGACTTTC. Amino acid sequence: CAWGSGANVLTF. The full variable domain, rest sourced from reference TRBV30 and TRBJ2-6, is SQTIHQWPATLVQPVGSPLSLECTVEGTSNPNLYWYRQAAGRGLQLLFYSVGIGQISSEVPQNLSASRPQDRQFILSSKKLLLSDSGFYLCAWGSGANVLTFGAGSRLTVL.

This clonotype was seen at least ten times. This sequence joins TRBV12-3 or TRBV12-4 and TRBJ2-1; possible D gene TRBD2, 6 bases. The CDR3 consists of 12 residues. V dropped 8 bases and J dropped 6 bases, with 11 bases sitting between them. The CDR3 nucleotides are TGTGCCAGCCGGGCGGGAACCAATGAGCAGTTCTTC. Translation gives CASRAGTNEQFF.

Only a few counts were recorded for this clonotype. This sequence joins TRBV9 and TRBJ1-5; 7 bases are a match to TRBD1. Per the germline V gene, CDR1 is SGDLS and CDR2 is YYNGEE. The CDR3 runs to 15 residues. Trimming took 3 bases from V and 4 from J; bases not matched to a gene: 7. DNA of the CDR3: TGTGCCAGCAGCGCCCCCGGGACAGTAAATCAGCCCCAGCATTTT. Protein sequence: CASSAPGTVNQPQHF.

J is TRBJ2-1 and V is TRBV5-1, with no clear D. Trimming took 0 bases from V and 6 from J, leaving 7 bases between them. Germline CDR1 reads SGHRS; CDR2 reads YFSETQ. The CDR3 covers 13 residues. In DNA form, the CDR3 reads TGCGCCAGCAGCTTGGGACTGCGCAATGAGCAGTTCTTC. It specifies CASSLGLRNEQFF. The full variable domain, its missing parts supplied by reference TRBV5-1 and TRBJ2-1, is KAGVTQTPRYLIKTRGQQVTLSCSPISGHRSVSWYQQTPGQGLQFLFEYFSETQRNKGNFPGRFSGRQFSNSRSEMNVSTLELGDSALYLCASSLGLRNEQFFGPGTRLTVL.